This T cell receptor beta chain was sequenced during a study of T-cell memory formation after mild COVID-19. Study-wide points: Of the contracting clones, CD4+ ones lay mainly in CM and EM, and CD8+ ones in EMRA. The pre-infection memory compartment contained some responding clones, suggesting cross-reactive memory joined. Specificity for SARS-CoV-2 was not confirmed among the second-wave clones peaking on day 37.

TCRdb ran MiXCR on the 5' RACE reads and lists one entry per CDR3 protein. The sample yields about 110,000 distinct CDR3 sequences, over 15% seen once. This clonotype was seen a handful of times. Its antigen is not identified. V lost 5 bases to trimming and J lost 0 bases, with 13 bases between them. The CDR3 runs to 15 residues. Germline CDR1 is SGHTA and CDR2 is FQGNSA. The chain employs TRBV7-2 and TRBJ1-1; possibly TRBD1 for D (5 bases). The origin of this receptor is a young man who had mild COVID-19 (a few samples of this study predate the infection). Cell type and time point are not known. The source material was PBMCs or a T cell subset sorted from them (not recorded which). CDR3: CASSTRGLMNTEAFF. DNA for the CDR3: TGTGCCAGCAGCACTAGGGGACTCATGAACACTGAAGCTTTCTTT.